This T cell receptor beta chain was found in a study of sequential checkpoint blockade in melanoma. Study details: DNA from around 87 pretreatment tumor samples underwent TCRβ immunosequencing. Matched biopsies came pretreatment and at week 13 for twenty-two patients. Study-level points and caveats: Pretreatment TIL clonality tracked with response in the nivolumab-first arm.

J gave up 1 base and V 7 bases, and 6 bases lay outside the gene matches. CDR1 and CDR2 (germline): SQVTM, ANQGSEA. This CDR3 region has 14 residues. Turning to this clone: The antigen is unknown.

The data were produced by immunoSEQ multiplex PCR, yet TCRdb's version contains in-frame clones alone and is incomplete. The table lists about 2,000 clones, 25% to 35% of them singletons, with under 25% in the top ten. Treatment of the sample: randomized to nivolumab then ipilimumab (arm A) or the reverse (arm B). The material sequenced was tumor tissue (inferred from file names), taken from a patient given nivolumab and ipilimumab in sequence. This chain links TRBV29-1 with TRBJ2-2; the match to TRBD1 covers 7 bases. This TCR was recovered from a human donor with melanoma. CDR3 DNA: TGCAGCGCCTCACAGGGGATGAACACCGGGGAGCTGTTTTTT. Its translation is CSASQGMNTGELFF.